This is a list of T cell receptor beta chains from one sample in a study of blood T cell repertoires in COVID-19. Sequenced by immunoSEQ multiplex PCR; TCRdb stores in-frame clones only, minus some. The table records approximately 160,000 clones, about 86% of them present only once. Input material: peripheral blood. All receptors derive from a man aged 45 to 65 with active or convalescent COVID-19. CDR3s include the opening cysteine and the closing phenylalanine or tryptophan. Fields, in order: V gene, J gene, CDR3 length, clone size, D gene, CDR3 DNA, CDR3 protein. A D gene is named only where the DNA matches it firmly. Rows give clone size only sometimes, using once, few, many, or a class for an expanded clone.

TRBV7-2,TRBJ1-2,15,.,.,TGTGCCAGCAGCCAGTGGGATGGGGGCCTGGGTGGCTACACCTTC,CASSQWDGGLGGYTF
TRBV18,TRBJ1-2,15,.,TRBD1,TGTGCCAGCTCACCCGACTCGACAGGGGCCTATGGCTACACCTTC,CASSPDSTGAYGYTF
TRBV5-1,TRBJ2-3,16,.,TRBD2,TGCGCCAGCAGCTTGTCGGCTAGCGGGGACACAGATACGCAGTATTTT,CASSLSASGDTDTQYF
TRBV7-8,TRBJ2-5,17,.,.,TGTGCCAGCAGCTTTCCCCCTATTGTGTTGCCCCAAGAGACCCAGTACTTC,CASSFPPIVLPQETQYF
TRBV7-9,TRBJ1-2,13,few,.,TGTGCCAGCAGCCCGAGGGGGAGGGATGGCTACACCTTC,CASSPRGRDGYTF
TRBV2,TRBJ1-2,11,.,.,TGTGCCAGCAGGGCCACCTTGGGCTACACCTTC,CASRATLGYTF
TRBV9,TRBJ2-5,15,.,.,TGTGCCAGCAGCGTAGTAGGGGGGGCCTCGGAGACCCAGTACTTC,CASSVVGGASETQYF
TRBV6-5,TRBJ2-5,13,.,.,TGTGCCAGCAGTCGGACAGTTCAAGAGACCCAGTACTTC,CASSRTVQETQYF
TRBV5-4,TRBJ2-5,15,.,TRBD2,TGTGCCAGCAGCACGGGACTAGCGGGGCTAGAGACCCAGTACTTC,CASSTGLAGLETQYF
TRBV6-1,TRBJ2-1,12,once,.,TGTGCCAGCAGTGAAAGCCAAAATGAGCAGTTCTTC,CASSESQNEQFF
TRBV18,TRBJ2-3,15,.,.,TGTGCCAGCTCACCAGCCAGGGGATACACAGATACGCAGTATTTT,CASSPARGYTDTQYF
TRBV3-1/TRBV3-2,TRBJ2-5,15,.,.,TGTGCCAGCAGCCGGCCAATGGGGGGACAAGAGACCCAGTACTTC,CASSRPMGGQETQYF
TRBV5-1,TRBJ1-4,15,once,.,TGCGCCAGCAGCCGGGCGGGGACGGTTAATGAAAAACTGTTTTTT,CASSRAGTVNEKLFF